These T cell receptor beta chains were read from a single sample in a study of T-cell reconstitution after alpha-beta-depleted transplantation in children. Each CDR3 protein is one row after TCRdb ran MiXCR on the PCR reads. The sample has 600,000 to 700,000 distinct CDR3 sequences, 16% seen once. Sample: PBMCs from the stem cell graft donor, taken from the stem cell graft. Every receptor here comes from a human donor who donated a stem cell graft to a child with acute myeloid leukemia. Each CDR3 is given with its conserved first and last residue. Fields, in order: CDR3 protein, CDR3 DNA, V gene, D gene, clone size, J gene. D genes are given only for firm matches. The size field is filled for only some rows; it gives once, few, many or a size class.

CSARDPSTGDAEAFF | TGCAGTGCTAGAGATCCCTCTACAGGGGACGCTGAAGCTTTCTTT | TRBV20-1 | TRBD1 | . | TRBJ1-1
CAIGLEGGNYGYTF | TGTGCCATCGGGCTCGAGGGGGGGAACTATGGCTACACCTTC | TRBV10-3 | . | . | TRBJ1-2
CASGDGRDLQETQYF | TGTGCCAGCGGGGACGGCAGAGACCTTCAAGAGACCCAGTACTTC | TRBV6-1 | . | . | TRBJ2-5
CASSLLAGDNEQFF | TGCGCCAGCAGCCTACTAGCGGGGGACAATGAGCAGTTCTTC | TRBV12-3/TRBV12-4 | TRBD2 | many | TRBJ2-1
CASSPGQGRHTGELFF | TGTGCCAGCAGCCCGGGCCAGGGACGACACACCGGGGAGCTGTTTTTT | TRBV5-6 | . | . | TRBJ2-2
CSARGDSYQPQHF | TGCAGTGCTAGAGGGGACAGCTATCAGCCCCAGCATTTT | TRBV20-1 | TRBD1 | . | TRBJ1-5
CASEGRWVLGKNIQYF | TGTGCCAGCGAAGGGCGATGGGTCTTGGGCAAAAACATTCAGTACTTC | TRBV28 | . | once | TRBJ2-4
CASSYSDRVIYNEQFF | TGTGCCAGCAGTTACTCCGACAGGGTGATTTACAATGAGCAGTTCTTC | TRBV6-5 | TRBD1 | . | TRBJ2-1
CASSSPGQGKETQYF | TGTGCCAGCAGTAGTCCGGGACAGGGAAAAGAGACCCAGTACTTC | TRBV27 | TRBD1 | . | TRBJ2-5
CASSFGTGRYNEQFF | TGTGCCAGCAGTTTTGGGACAGGTCGCTACAATGAGCAGTTCTTC | TRBV12-3/TRBV12-4 | TRBD1 | many | TRBJ2-1
CASSPDRVDGNTIYF | TGTGCCAGCAGCCCGGACAGGGTGGATGGAAACACCATATATTTT | TRBV11-2 | TRBD1 | many | TRBJ1-3
CASSLEGGGPENEQFF | TGTGCCAGCAGCTTAGAAGGCGGGGGGCCGGAGAATGAGCAGTTCTTC | TRBV7-6 | TRBD2 | many | TRBJ2-1
CSADRVTGELFF | TGCAGTGCTGACAGGGTCACCGGGGAGCTGTTTTTT | TRBV20-1 | TRBD1 | many | TRBJ2-2
CASSSAGDGHADTQYF | TGCGCCAGCAGCTCGGCGGGGGACGGGCACGCAGATACGCAGTATTTT | TRBV5-1 | TRBD2 | . | TRBJ2-3
CASSLGTGGTEAFF | TGTGCCAGCAGCTTGGGGACAGGGGGCACTGAAGCTTTCTTT | TRBV5-6 | TRBD1 | many | TRBJ1-1
CATSPPGPYQNNEQFF | TGTGCCACCAGCCCCCCTGGGCCATACCAGAACAATGAGCAGTTCTTC | TRBV24-1 | . | few | TRBJ2-1
CASSLRYGTRGGELFF | TGCGCCAGCAGCCTAAGATATGGGACCCGAGGCGGGGAGCTGTTTTTT | TRBV4-1 | . | . | TRBJ2-2
CASSRTGQGLQTQYF | TGTGCCAGCAGCCGGACAGGACAGGGGTTACAGACCCAGTACTTC | TRBV11-2 | TRBD1 | . | TRBJ2-5
CSASPPSGGPNNEQFF | TGCAGTGCTAGTCCCCCTAGCGGGGGGCCTAACAATGAGCAGTTCTTC | TRBV20-1 | TRBD2 | many | TRBJ2-1
CASSLPRTDPYEQYF | TGTGCCAGCAGCTTACCCAGGACGGACCCCTACGAGCAGTACTTC | TRBV7-3 | . | few | TRBJ2-7
CASSVATGAVDEQFF | TGTGCCAGCAGCGTAGCGACGGGGGCAGTGGATGAGCAGTTCTTC | TRBV9 | . | . | TRBJ2-1
CSARDRTGNTEAFF | TGCAGTGCTAGAGATAGGACAGGGAACACTGAAGCTTTCTTT | TRBV20-1 | TRBD1 | many | TRBJ1-1
CASSFRQGAYEQYF | TGTGCCAGCAGCTTTCGGCAGGGGGCCTACGAGCAGTACTTC | TRBV13 | TRBD1 | many | TRBJ2-7
CASSSPDRGSQPQHF | TGTGCCAGCAGTAGCCCGGACAGGGGGTCCCAGCCCCAGCATTTT | TRBV12-3/TRBV12-4 | TRBD1 | . | TRBJ1-5
CASSLLEADTQYF | TGTGCCAGCAGTCTATTGGAGGCAGATACGCAGTATTTT | TRBV9 | . | . | TRBJ2-3
CSARQLPRTNEKLFF | TGCAGTGCTAGACAGCTACCGAGAACTAATGAAAAACTGTTTTTT | TRBV20-1 | . | . | TRBJ1-4
CASSQDLYYGYTF | TGCGCCAGCAGCCAAGATCTTTACTATGGCTACACCTTC | TRBV4-1 | . | . | TRBJ1-2
CASSPRGGSNYEQYF | TGTGCCAGCAGCCCGAGAGGAGGGTCTAACTACGAGCAGTACTTC | TRBV9 | . | few | TRBJ2-7